By proportion, the clone carrying this TCR beta chain is medium-sized. The antigen is not known. This sample stems from a study of early T cells in non-severe SARS-CoV-2 infection. Overall study: Sequencing targeted bulk RNA from unsorted whole blood, leaving chains unpaired.

Unmatched junction bases numbered 4, after V lost 4 bases and J lost 5 bases. CDR3 length equals 13 residues. CDR1 and CDR2 from the germline V gene are SGHRS and YFSETQ. cDNA molecules, individually, were tagged with unique molecular identifiers. TCRdb reprocessed the 5' RACE reads via MiXCR and lists one record per CDR3 protein. The profile covers under 50,000 distinct CDR3 sequences, with roughly 5.5% appearing a single time and roughly 4.8% taken by the ten largest. Study observations and caveats: Private and CD4 specificities were missed by VDJdb matching, which favored anti-spike CD8 responses.

The clonotype comes from an adult who was a healthcare worker with PCR-confirmed SARS-CoV-2 infection or an uninfected control (not recorded which). Specimen: whole blood. V usage is TRBV5-1 and J usage is TRBJ1-1; 8 bases fit TRBD1. This chain's CDR3 is CASSRDRWTEAFF. CDR3 DNA: TGCGCCAGCAGCCGGGACAGGTGGACTGAAGCTTTCTTT.